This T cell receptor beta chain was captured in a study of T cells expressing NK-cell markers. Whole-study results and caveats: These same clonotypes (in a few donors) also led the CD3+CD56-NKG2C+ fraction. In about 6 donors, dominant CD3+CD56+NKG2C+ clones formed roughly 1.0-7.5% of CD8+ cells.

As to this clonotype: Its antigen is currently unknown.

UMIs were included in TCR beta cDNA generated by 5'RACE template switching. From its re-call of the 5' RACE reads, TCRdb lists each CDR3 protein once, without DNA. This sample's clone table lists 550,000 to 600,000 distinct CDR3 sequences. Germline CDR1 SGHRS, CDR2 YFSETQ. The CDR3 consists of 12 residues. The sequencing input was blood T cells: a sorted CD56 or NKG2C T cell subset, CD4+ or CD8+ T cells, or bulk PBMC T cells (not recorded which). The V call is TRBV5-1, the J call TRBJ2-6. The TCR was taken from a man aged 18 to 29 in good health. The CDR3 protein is CASSLGINVLTF.